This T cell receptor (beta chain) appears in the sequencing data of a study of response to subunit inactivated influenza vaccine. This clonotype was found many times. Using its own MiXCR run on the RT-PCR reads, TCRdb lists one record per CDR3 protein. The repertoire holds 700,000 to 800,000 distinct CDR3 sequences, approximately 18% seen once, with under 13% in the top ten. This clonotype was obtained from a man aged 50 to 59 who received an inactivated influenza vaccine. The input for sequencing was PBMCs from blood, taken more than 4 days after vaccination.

The chain's CDR3 is CATSDPGTDSTDTQYF. CDR3 coding DNA: TGTGCCACCAGTGACCCCGGCACAGATAGCACAGATACGCAGTATTTT. The chain joins TRBV24-1 to TRBJ2-3; D gene ambiguous. The CDR3 has 16 residues. Germline CDR1 reads KGHDR; CDR2 reads SFDVKD. The V gene lost 4 bases and the J gene lost 0 bases, with 13 bases spanning the gap.